The 31 T cell receptor beta chains presented below share a single source sample, sequenced in a study of OX40 agonist ivuxolimab in advanced cancers. Clones were read by immunoSEQ multiplex PCR, and TCRdb kept only the in-frame ones, dropping some. The table includes roughly 67,000 clones, about 89% detected once. The sequencing used CD4+ or CD8+ T cells sorted from blood, collected in a trial of the OX40 agonist ivuxolimab. These receptor sequences come from an adult with an advanced solid tumor such as melanoma, head and neck, liver or kidney cancer.

The chain combines TRBV7-8 with TRBJ2-2, with 9 bases aligning to TRBD1. This CDR3 contains 16 residues. Germline values: CDR1 SGHVS, CDR2 FQNEAQ. V dropped 5 bases and J dropped 7; count of bases not matched to a gene: 11. The CDR3 region has the DNA TGTGCCAGCAGCCCCCGGGACAGGGAAAGGGGCGGGGAGCTGTTTTTT. Translated: CASSPRDRERGGELFF.

This clone has just one count. The J gene is TRBJ1-2, the V gene TRBV5-1, with a possible D match to TRBD1 (5 bases). V dropped 4 bases and J dropped 4 bases, with 11 bases sitting between them. This CDR3 is built from 13 residues. Germline values: CDR1 SGHRS, CDR2 YFSETQ. In DNA, the CDR3 is TGCGCCAGCAGCCCAGGGAGGTTCTATGGCTACACCTTC. Its protein is CASSPGRFYGYTF.

The J gene is TRBJ2-7, the V gene TRBV7-2, with D tentatively TRBD1 (6 bases). V was shortened by 3 bases and J by 2 bases, with 11 bases between the two germline ends. Germline CDR1 is SGHTA and CDR2 is FQGNSA. The CDR3 contains 14 residues. DNA for the CDR3: TGTGCCAGCAGCTTTTCACAGGGTCCCTACGAGCAGTACTTC. Translated, it gives CASSFSQGPYEQYF. The whole variable domain, filled in from reference TRBV7-2 and TRBJ2-7, reads GAGVSQSPSNKVTEKGKDVELRCDPISGHTALYWYRQSLGQGLEFLIYFQGNSAPDKSGLPSDRFSAERTGGSVSTLTIQRTQQEDSAVYLCASSFSQGPYEQYFGPGTRLTVT.

The chain carries TRBV5-1 and TRBJ2-2; 10 bases map to TRBD2. V shed 4 bases and J 5 bases; nucleotides not matched to a gene: 8. CDR3 length: 16 amino acids. Germline-derived CDR1 and CDR2 are SGHRS and YFSETQ. CDR3 in amino acids: CASSPSGTSATGELFF. The CDR3 nucleotides are TGCGCCAGCAGCCCATCCGGGACTAGCGCAACCGGGGAGCTGTTTTTT.

The rearrangement joins TRBV27 to TRBJ1-1; D ambiguous. The CDR3 extends over 13 amino acids. In germline, CDR1 is MNHEY, CDR2 SMNVEV (reference sequence). Trimming took 2 bases from V and 3 from J, leaving 7 bases between them. The CDR3 DNA reads as TGTGCCAGCAGTTTAAAAGCGGACACTGAAGCTTTCTTT. It codes for CASSLKADTEAFF.

As for this clone: The junction shows a germline mismatch at one end, possibly a read error. The chain carries TRBV27 and TRBJ2-7, with D perhaps TRBD1 or TRBD2 (5 bases each). The length of the CDR3 is 15 residues. Looked up from germline, CDR1 is MNHEY and CDR2 is SMNVEV (reference sequence). The DNA for the CDR3 is TGTGCCAGCAGTTTCTCCGGGACCGGGTCCTTCGAGCAGTACTTC. As protein: CASSFSGTGSFEQYF.

The CDR3 loop reads CASSFQGADQPQHF. The CDR3 DNA sequence: TGTGCCAGCAGTTTCCAGGGGGCAGATCAGCCCCAGCATTTT. The rearrangement uses TRBV27 and TRBJ1-5; 8 nucleotides align to TRBD1. V lost 3 bases, J lost 5 bases, and 3 bases stayed unmatched. The CDR3 totals 14 residues. Per the germline V gene, CDR1 is MNHEY and CDR2 is SMNVEV (reference sequence).

The chain joins TRBV29-1 to TRBJ2-5, with TRBD2 identical over 12 bases. CDR1 is SQVTM and CDR2 is ANQGSEA in the germline V gene. The CDR3 has 20 amino acids. V lost 3 bases, J lost 4 bases, and 21 bases stayed unmatched. CDR3 loop: CSVDSSSTSGSLVNGETQYF. The CDR3 DNA sequence: TGCAGCGTTGACTCTAGTTCGACTAGCGGGAGTTTGGTTAATGGAGAGACCCAGTACTTC.

The chain joins TRBV6-1 to TRBJ1-1; D remains ambiguous. Germline V lookup: CDR1 MNHNS, CDR2 SASEGT. V lost 8 bases and J 8 bases, leaving 24 bases between the germline ends. This CDR3 is 15 amino acids long. The CDR3, as DNA: TGTGCCAGCCTACCACCCGGCACAGCTGCACTCGAAGCTTTCTTT. As protein: CASLPPGTAALEAFF.

The rearrangement links TRBV5-1 to TRBJ1-1, with 10 bases matching TRBD1. The V and J ends lost 4 bases and 0 bases, in that order; junction bases with no gene match: 12. Germline V gene sequence: CDR1 SGHRS, CDR2 YFSETQ. The CDR3 sequence is 18 residues long. The CDR3 reads CASSTPTGTGVMNTEAFF. The CDR3 region has the DNA TGCGCCAGCAGCACTCCCACCGGGACAGGGGTTATGAACACTGAAGCTTTCTTT.

This clone was seen a handful of times. V and J are TRBV28 and TRBJ2-7; 8 bases map to TRBD2. The CDR3 sequence is 15 residues long. V lost 6 bases, J lost 2 bases, and 9 bases stayed unmatched. Germline V CDR1 and CDR2: MDHEN, SYDVKM. CDR3 nucleotide sequence: TGTGCCAGCAGCACCTGGGACGGGGGGGCCTACGAGCAGTACTTC. As protein: CASSTWDGGAYEQYF.

J is TRBJ1-5 and V is TRBV28; no clear D. This CDR3 comprises 12 residues. Trimming removed 4 bases at V and 2 bases at J, with 3 bases between. Germline loops: CDR1 MDHEN, CDR2 SYDVKM. CDR3 loop: CASSSGNQPQHF. The CDR3 DNA sequence: TGTGCCAGCAGTTCCGGCAATCAGCCCCAGCATTTT.

The chain recombines TRBV9 with TRBJ2-1; D may be TRBD2 (5 bases). The germline V gene has CDR1 SGDLS and CDR2 YYNGEE. CDR3 size: 14 residues. Trimming stripped 8 bases from V and 3 bases from J, with 15 bases between. Here the CDR3 reads CARPSGFFYNEQFF. The CDR3 DNA reads as TGTGCCAGACCAAGCGGATTCTTCTACAATGAGCAGTTCTTC.

The chain carries TRBV10-3 and TRBJ1-3; D uncertain. The ends were cut back, 5 bases at V and 3 bases at J, with 14 bases in the middle. The CDR3 extends over 15 amino acids. Germline lookup yields CDR1 ENHRY and CDR2 SYGVKD. The CDR3 protein is CAISMGQAVGNTIYF. Here the CDR3 DNA reads TGTGCCATCAGTATGGGCCAGGCGGTTGGAAACACCATATATTTT.

The chain carries TRBV30 and TRBJ2-2; TRBD2 matches 9 bases. The CDR3 length is 14 residues. Germline V gives CDR1 GTSNPN, CDR2 SVGIG (reference sequence). The V gene end was trimmed by 4 bases and the J gene end by 4 bases; junction bases not matched to a gene: 4. CDR3 DNA sequence: TGTGCCTGGACGAGGCGGGAGGGCACCGGGGAGCTGTTTTTT. Protein sequence: CAWTRREGTGELFF.

V and J are TRBV30 and TRBJ2-5; TRBD2 agrees at 9 bases. V trimming: 2 bases; J trimming: 5 bases; junction bases outside the gene matches: 9. CDR1 is GTSNPN, CDR2 SVGIG, per germline (reference sequence). The length of the CDR3 is 15 residues. The CDR3: CAWSRGGGALETQYF. The CDR3 nucleotides read TGTGCCTGGAGTCGGGGCGGGGGGGCTTTGGAGACCCAGTACTTC.

This chain joins TRBV29-1 and TRBJ2-7; TRBD1 agrees at 10 bases. CDR1 and CDR2 (germline): SQVTM, ANQGSEA. The CDR3 is made up of 14 amino acids. V lost 6 bases to trimming and J lost 2 bases; unmatched junction nucleotides: 7. The CDR3 DNA is TGCAGCGTCTGGGGACAGGGGCTTACCTACGAGCAGTACTTC. Translated: CSVWGQGLTYEQYF.

CDR3 sequence: CASSRTPPTEAFF. The CDR3 bases are TGCGCCAGCAGCCGCACCCCCCCCACTGAAGCTTTCTTT. The chain joins TRBV4-1 to TRBJ1-1; no clear D gene. V lost 4 bases and J 4 bases, leaving 10 bases between the germline ends. Germline V CDR1 and CDR2: MGHRA, YSYEKL. The CDR3 sequence is 13 residues long.

J is TRBJ2-1 and V is TRBV19; the match to TRBD2 covers 11 bases. CDR3 length: 19 residues. V trimming: 3 bases; J trimming: 6 bases; junction bases outside the gene matches: 16. Germline CDR1 LNHDA, CDR2 SQIVND (reference sequence). The CDR3 spells CASSIRWLAGGRDINEQFF. The CDR3, as DNA: TGTGCCAGTAGTATTCGGTGGCTAGCGGGAGGTCGAGATATCAATGAGCAGTTCTTC. Using reference TRBV19 and TRBJ2-1 for the parts outside the CDR3, the full variable domain is DGGITQSPKYLFRKEGQNVTLSCEQNLNHDAMYWYRQDPGQGLRLIYYSQIVNDFQKGDIAEGYSVSREKKESFPLTVTSAQKNPTAFYLCASSIRWLAGGRDINEQFFGPGTRLTVL.

The chain is built from TRBV6-5 and TRBJ2-1; 7 bases agree with TRBD1. With V trimmed by 0 bases and J by 5 bases, 4 bases remained unmatched. Germline loops: CDR1 MNHEY, CDR2 SVGAGI. The CDR3 extends over 15 amino acids. CDR3 region: CASSYSWTGNNEQFF. The CDR3 DNA reads as TGTGCCAGCAGTTACTCGTGGACAGGTAACAATGAGCAGTTCTTC.

The chain joins TRBV10-3 to TRBJ1-5, with 7 bases matching TRBD1. CDR1 is ENHRY and CDR2 is SYGVKD in the germline V gene. This CDR3 contains 14 residues. V dropped 2 bases and J dropped 10; count of bases not matched to a gene: 8. The CDR3 protein is CAISEATGVDPQHF. CDR3 in DNA: TGTGCCATCAGTGAGGCCACAGGGGTTGATCCCCAGCATTTT.

The chain has TRBV9 and TRBJ1-3; TRBD1 matches 8 bases. With V trimmed by 3 bases and J by 0 bases, 8 bases remained unmatched. There are 17 residues in the CDR3. Germline assignment: CDR1 SGDLS and CDR2 YYNGEE. This CDR3 is CASSARQGRSSGNTIYF. CDR3 coding DNA: TGTGCCAGCAGCGCCCGACAGGGGCGCTCCTCTGGAAACACCATATATTTT.

A few counts support this clone. The chain combines TRBV4-1 with TRBJ2-7; 7 bases are a match to TRBD2. This CDR3 has 15 residues. V lost 0 bases and J lost 2; bases outside the gene matches: 4. Germline V CDR1 and CDR2: MGHRA, YSYEKL. The CDR3 sequence: CASSQDLAGTYEQYF. Here the CDR3 DNA reads TGCGCCAGCAGCCAAGATTTAGCGGGCACCTACGAGCAGTACTTC.

This clone was found once. This sequence joins TRBV5-4 and TRBJ2-7, with TRBD2 identical over 8 bases. The junction had 13 bases not matched to a gene; V was cut back by 5 bases and J by 0 bases. The CDR3 loop spans 17 amino acids. CDR1 is SGHNT and CDR2 is YYREEE in the germline V gene (reference sequence). CDR3 nucleotide sequence: TGTGCCAGCAGTTCGTCCCCCAAGCGGGGGTTCTCCTACGAGCAGTACTTC. This codes for CASSSSPKRGFSYEQYF.

The rearrangement uses TRBV9 and TRBJ2-5; 7 bases align to TRBD2. This CDR3 is built from 16 residues. Trimming removed 4 bases from V and 0 bases from J; junction bases left unmatched: 9. Germline V gene lookup returns CDR1 SGDLS and CDR2 YYNGEE. CDR3 DNA sequence: TGTGCCAGCAGCCCTCGGGGGGATGGGTACCAAGAGACCCAGTACTTC. It is translated as CASSPRGDGYQETQYF. The full variable domain, its missing parts supplied by reference TRBV9 and TRBJ2-5, is DSGVTQTPKHLITATGQRVTLRCSPRSGDLSVYWYQQSLDQGLQFLIQYYNGEERAKGNILERFSAQQFPDLHSELNLSSLELGDSALYFCASSPRGDGYQETQYFGPGTRLLVL.

The chain combines TRBV28 with TRBJ2-7, with a weak D call TRBD1 (7 bases). CDR3 length equals 14 residues. V lost 5 bases to trimming and J lost 4 bases, with 15 bases between them. In germline, CDR1 is MDHEN, CDR2 SYDVKM. CDR3: CASSPPGGRYEQYF. CDR3 coding DNA: TGTGCCAGCAGTCCCCCAGGGGGGAGGTACGAGCAGTACTTC.

The chain combines TRBV25-1 with TRBJ1-2; TRBD1 matches 12 bases. Germline loops: CDR1 MGHDK, CDR2 SYGVNS. The trim removed 1 base at V and 5 bases at J, leaving 5 bases unmatched. The CDR3 totals 16 residues. The CDR3: CASSELGTGGGYGYTF. CDR3 nucleotide sequence: TGTGCCAGCAGTGAATTAGGGACAGGGGGCGGATATGGCTACACCTTC.

The rearrangement links TRBV21-1 to TRBJ2-7. TRBV21-1 is recorded as a pseudogene. The CDR3 totals 14 residues. CDR3 nucleotides: TGTGCCAGCAGCAAAAGAGACGGCCCCTACGAGCAGTACTTC. Its protein product is CASSKRDGPYEQYF.

The chain couples TRBV27 to TRBJ2-7; 8 positions agree with TRBD2. Germline values: CDR1 MNHEY, CDR2 SMNVEV (reference sequence). Trimming at V came to 5 bases and at J to 3 bases, leaving 18 bases not matched to a gene. The CDR3 sequence is 18 residues long. The CDR3 coding sequence is TGTGCCAGCAGTCTCCCAACCAGATCGCGCGGGGGGAGCTACGAGCAGTACTTC. This sequence encodes CASSLPTRSRGGSYEQYF.

The chain recombines TRBV30 with TRBJ2-5; 12 bases map to TRBD2. This CDR3 spans 13 amino acids. V lost 8 bases and J lost 1; bases outside the gene matches: 2. Germline CDR1 GTSNPN, CDR2 SVGIG (reference sequence). DNA for the CDR3: TGTGCCGCTAGCGGGGGGGCCCAAGAGACCCAGTACTTC. Translation gives CAASGGAQETQYF.

This clone appeared a single time. The CDR3 spells CASSQSGTLNTGELFF. CDR3 sequence (DNA): TGTGCCAGCAGCCAAAGCGGGACATTGAACACCGGGGAGCTGTTTTTT. The chain combines TRBV28 with TRBJ2-2; D might be TRBD2 (7 bases). The germline gives CDR1 MDHEN, CDR2 SYDVKM. The CDR3 extends over 16 amino acids. Trimming pared 6 bases from V and 1 base from J, leaving 15 bases between. The variable domain in full, completed from reference TRBV28 and TRBJ2-2, reads DVKVTQSSRYLVKRTGEKVFLECVQDMDHENMFWYRQDPGLGLRLIYFSYDVKMKEKGDIPEGYSVSREKKERFSLILESASTNQTSMYLCASSQSGTLNTGELFFGEGSRLTVL.